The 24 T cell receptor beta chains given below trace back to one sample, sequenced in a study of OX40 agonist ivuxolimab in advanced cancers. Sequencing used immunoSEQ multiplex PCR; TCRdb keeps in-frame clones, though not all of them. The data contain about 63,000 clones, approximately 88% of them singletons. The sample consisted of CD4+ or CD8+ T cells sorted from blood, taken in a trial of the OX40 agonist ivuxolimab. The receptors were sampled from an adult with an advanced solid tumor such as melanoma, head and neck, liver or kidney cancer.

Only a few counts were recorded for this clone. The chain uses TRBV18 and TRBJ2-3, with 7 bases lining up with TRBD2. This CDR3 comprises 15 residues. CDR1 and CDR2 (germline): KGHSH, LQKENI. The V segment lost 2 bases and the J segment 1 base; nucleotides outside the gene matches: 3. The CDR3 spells CASSPAGAGTDTQYF. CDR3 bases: TGTGCCAGCTCACCAGCGGGAGCGGGCACAGATACGCAGTATTTT.

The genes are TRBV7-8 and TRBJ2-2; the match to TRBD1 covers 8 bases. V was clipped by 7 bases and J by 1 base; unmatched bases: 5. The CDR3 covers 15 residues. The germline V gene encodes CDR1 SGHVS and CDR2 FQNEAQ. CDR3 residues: CASIRTGLNTGELFF. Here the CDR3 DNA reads TGTGCCAGCATAAGGACAGGGCTGAACACCGGGGAGCTGTTTTTT.

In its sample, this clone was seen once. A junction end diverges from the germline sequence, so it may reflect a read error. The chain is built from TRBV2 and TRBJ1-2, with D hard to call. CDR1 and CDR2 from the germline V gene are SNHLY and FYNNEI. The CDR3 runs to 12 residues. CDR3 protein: CASSEGLNQRDF. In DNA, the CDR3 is TGTGCCAGCAGTGAGGGCCTAAACCAAAGGGATTTC.

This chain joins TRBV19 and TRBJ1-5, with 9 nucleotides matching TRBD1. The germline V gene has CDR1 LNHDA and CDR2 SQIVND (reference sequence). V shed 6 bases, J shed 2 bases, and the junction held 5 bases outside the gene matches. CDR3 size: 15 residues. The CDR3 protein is CASSSGTGRNQPQHF. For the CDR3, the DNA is TGTGCCAGTAGCAGCGGGACAGGGCGCAATCAGCCCCAGCATTTT. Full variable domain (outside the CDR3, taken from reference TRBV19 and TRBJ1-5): DGGITQSPKYLFRKEGQNVTLSCEQNLNHDAMYWYRQDPGQGLRLIYYSQIVNDFQKGDIAEGYSVSREKKESFPLTVTSAQKNPTAFYLCASSSGTGRNQPQHFGDGTRLSIL.

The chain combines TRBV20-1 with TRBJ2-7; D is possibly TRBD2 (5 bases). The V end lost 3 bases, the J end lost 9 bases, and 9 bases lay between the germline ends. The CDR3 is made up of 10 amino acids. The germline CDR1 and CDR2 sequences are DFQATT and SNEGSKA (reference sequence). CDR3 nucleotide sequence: TGCAGTGCTAGGGAGGACTCGCAGTACTTC. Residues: CSAREDSQYF.

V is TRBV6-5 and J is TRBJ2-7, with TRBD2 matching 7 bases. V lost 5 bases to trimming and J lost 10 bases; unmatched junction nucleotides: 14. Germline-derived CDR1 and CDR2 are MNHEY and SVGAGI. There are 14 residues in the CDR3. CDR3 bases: TGTGCCAGCAGTCCCCGCTGGGGGGGGAATTACCAGTACTTC. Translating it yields CASSPRWGGNYQYF.

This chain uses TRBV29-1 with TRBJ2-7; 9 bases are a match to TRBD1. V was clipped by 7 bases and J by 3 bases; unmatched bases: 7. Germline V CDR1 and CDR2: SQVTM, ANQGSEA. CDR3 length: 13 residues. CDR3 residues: CSALPGQGYEQYF. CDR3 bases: TGCAGCGCCCTGCCGGGACAGGGCTACGAGCAGTACTTC.

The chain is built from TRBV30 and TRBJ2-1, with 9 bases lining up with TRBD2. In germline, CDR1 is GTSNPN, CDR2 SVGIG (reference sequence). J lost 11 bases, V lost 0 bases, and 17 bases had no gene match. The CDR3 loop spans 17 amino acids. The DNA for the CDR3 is TGTGCCTGGAGTGTACCAAGCGGGAGGACTTTTCGCGAAAAGCAGTTCTTC. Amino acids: CAWSVPSGRTFREKQFF.

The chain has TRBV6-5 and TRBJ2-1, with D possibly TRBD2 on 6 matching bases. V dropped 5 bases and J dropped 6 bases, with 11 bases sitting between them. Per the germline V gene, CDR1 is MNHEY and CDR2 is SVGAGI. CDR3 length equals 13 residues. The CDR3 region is CASSRSGPNEQFF. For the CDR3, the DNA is TGTGCCAGCAGTCGTAGCGGACCCAATGAGCAGTTCTTC.

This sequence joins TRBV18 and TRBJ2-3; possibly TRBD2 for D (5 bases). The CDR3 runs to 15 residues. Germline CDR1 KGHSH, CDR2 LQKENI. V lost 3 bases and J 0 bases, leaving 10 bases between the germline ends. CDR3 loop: CASSPVSVSTDTQYF. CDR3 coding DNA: TGTGCCAGCTCACCCGTTAGCGTCAGCACAGATACGCAGTATTTT.

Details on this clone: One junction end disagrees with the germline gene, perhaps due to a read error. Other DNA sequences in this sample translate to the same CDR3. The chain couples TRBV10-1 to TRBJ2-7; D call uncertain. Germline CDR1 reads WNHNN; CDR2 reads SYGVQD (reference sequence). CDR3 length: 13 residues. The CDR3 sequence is CASSEGLRGEQYF. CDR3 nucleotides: TGCGCCAGCAGTGAGGGTCTCCGAGGCGAGCAATACTTC.

CDR3: CASSPFGQGILTDTQYF. The CDR3 coding sequence is TGTGCCAGCTCACCATTCGGACAGGGGATTTTGACAGATACGCAGTATTTT. The chain employs TRBV18 and TRBJ2-3; TRBD1 matches at 9 bases. CDR3 size: 17 residues. CDR1 and CDR2 (germline): KGHSH, LQKENI. V was pared by 2 bases and J by 3 bases, with 9 bases of the junction left unmatched.

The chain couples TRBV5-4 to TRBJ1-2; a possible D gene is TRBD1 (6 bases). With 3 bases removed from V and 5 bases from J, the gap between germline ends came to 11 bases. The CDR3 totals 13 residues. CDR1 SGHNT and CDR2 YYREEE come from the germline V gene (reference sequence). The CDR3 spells CASSSPGEYGYTF. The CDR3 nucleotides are TGTGCCAGCAGCTCCCCAGGGGAGTATGGCTACACCTTC.

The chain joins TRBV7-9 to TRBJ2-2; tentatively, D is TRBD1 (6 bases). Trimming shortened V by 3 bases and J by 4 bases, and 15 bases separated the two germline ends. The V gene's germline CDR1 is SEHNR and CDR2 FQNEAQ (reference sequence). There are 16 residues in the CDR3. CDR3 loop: CASSFQGPGGTGELFF. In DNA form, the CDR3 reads TGTGCCAGCAGCTTTCAGGGGCCGGGTGGCACCGGGGAGCTGTTTTTT.

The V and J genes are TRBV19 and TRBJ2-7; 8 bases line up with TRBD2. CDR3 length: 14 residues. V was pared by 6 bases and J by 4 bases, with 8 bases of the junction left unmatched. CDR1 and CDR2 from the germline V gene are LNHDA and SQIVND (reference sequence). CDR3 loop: CASSGRGPGYEQYF. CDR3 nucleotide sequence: TGTGCCAGTAGCGGGAGGGGTCCCGGTTACGAGCAGTACTTC.

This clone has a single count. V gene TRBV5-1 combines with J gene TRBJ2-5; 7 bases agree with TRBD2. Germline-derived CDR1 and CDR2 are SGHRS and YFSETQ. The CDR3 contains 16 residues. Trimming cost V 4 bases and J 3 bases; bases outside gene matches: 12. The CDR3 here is CASSLHLAEKEETQYF. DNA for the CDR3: TGCGCCAGCAGCCTCCACCTAGCGGAGAAGGAAGAGACCCAGTACTTC.

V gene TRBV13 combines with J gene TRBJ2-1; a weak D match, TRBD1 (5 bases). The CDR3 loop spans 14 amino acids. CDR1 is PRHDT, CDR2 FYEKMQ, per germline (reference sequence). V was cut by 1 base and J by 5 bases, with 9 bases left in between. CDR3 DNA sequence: TGTGCCAGCAGCTTAGTGCGCAGGGACAATGAGCAGTTCTTC. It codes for CASSLVRRDNEQFF.

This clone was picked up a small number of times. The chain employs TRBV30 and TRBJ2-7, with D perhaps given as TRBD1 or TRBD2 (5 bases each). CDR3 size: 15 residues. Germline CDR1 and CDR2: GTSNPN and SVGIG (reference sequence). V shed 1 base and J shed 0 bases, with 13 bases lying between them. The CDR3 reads CAWSGYGARSYEQYF. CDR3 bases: TGTGCCTGGAGTGGGTACGGGGCTCGCTCCTACGAGCAGTACTTC. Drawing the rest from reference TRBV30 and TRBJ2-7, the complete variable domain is SQTIHQWPATLVQPVGSPLSLECTVEGTSNPNLYWYRQAAGRGLQLLFYSVGIGQISSEVPQNLSASRPQDRQFILSSKKLLLSDSGFYLCAWSGYGARSYEQYFGPGTRLTVT.

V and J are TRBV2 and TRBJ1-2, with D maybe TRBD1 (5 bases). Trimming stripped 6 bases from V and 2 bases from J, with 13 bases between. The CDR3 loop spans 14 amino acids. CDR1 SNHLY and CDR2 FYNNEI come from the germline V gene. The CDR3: CASSQDGANYGYTF. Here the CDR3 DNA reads TGTGCCAGCAGCCAAGACGGGGCAAACTATGGCTACACCTTC.

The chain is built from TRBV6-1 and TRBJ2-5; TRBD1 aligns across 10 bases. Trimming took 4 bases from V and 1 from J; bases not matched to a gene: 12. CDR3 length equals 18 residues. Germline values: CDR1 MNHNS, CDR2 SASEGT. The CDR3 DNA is TGTGCCAGCAGTGTGCTTACGGGACAGGGGCGCTTCCAAGAGACCCAGTACTTC. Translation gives CASSVLTGQGRFQETQYF.

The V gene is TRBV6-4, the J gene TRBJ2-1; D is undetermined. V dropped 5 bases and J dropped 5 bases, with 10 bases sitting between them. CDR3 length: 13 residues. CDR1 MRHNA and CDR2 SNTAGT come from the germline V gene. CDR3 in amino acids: CASSLTGNNEQFF. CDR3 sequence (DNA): TGTGCCAGCAGTCTGACTGGAAACAATGAGCAGTTCTTC.

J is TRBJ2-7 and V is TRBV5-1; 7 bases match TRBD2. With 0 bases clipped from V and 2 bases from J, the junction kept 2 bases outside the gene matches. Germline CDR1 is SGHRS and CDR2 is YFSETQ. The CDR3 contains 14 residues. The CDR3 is CASSLDGGAYEQYF. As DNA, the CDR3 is TGCGCCAGCAGCTTGGATGGGGGGGCCTACGAGCAGTACTTC.

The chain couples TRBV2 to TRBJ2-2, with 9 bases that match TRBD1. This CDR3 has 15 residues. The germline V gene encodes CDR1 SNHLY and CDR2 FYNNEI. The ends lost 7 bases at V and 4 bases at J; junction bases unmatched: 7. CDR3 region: CASTRDRVFTGELFF. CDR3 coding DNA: TGTGCCAGCACCCGGGACAGGGTGTTCACCGGGGAGCTGTTTTTT.

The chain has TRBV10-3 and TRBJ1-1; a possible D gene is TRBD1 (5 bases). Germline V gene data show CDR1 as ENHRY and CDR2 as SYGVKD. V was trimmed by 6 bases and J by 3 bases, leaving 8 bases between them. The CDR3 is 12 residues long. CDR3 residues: CAIRGEYTEAFF. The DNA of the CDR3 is TGTGCCATCAGAGGGGAGTACACTGAAGCTTTCTTT.